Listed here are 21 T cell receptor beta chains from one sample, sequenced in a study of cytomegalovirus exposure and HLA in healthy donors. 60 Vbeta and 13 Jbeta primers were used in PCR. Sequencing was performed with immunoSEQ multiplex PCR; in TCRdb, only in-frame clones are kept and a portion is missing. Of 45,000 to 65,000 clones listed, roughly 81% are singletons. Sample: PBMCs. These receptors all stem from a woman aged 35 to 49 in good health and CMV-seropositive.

CDR3 nucleotide sequence: TGTGCCAGCAGCACCCGGACAGGGGGACCCTTAGAGCAGTACTTC. This sequence encodes CASSTRTGGPLEQYF. The genes are TRBV13 and TRBJ2-7, with TRBD1 matching 10 bases. Germline CDR1 PRHDT, CDR2 FYEKMQ (reference sequence). The V and J ends lost 5 bases and 7 bases, in that order; junction bases with no gene match: 11. The CDR3 is 15 amino acids.

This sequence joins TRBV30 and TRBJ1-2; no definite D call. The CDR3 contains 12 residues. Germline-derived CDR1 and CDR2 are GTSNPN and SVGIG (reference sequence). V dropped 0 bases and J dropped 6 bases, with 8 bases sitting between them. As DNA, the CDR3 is TGTGCCTGGAGTGTACGAGGGAATGGCTACACCTTC. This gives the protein CAWSVRGNGYTF. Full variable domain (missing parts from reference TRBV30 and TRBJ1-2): SQTIHQWPATLVQPVGSPLSLECTVEGTSNPNLYWYRQAAGRGLQLLFYSVGIGQISSEVPQNLSASRPQDRQFILSSKKLLLSDSGFYLCAWSVRGNGYTFGSGTRLTVV.

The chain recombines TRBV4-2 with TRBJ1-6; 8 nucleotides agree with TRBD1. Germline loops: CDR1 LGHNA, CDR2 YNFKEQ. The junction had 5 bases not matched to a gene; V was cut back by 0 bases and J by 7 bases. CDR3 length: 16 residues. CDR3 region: CASSQEGRGPNSPLHF. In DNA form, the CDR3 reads TGTGCCAGCAGCCAAGAAGGCAGGGGGCCGAATTCACCCCTCCACTTT.

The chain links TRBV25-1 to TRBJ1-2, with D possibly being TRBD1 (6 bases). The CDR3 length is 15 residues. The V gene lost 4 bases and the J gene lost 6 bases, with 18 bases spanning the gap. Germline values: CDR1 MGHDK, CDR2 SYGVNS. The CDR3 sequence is CASSGFAGVSDGYTF. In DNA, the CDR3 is TGTGCCAGCAGTGGGTTTGCAGGGGTAAGCGATGGCTACACCTTC.

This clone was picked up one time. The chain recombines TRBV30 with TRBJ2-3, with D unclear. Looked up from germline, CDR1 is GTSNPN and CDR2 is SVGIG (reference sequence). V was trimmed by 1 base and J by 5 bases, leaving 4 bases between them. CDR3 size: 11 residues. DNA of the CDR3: TGTGCCTGGAGTGGCGGAGATACGCAGTATTTT. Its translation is CAWSGGDTQYF.

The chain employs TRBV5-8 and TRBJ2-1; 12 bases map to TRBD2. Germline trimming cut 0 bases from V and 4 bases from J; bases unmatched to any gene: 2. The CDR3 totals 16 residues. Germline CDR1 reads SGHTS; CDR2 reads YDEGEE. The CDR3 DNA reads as TGTGCCAGCAGCTTGGGGACTAGCGGGGAATACAATGAGCAGTTCTTC. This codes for CASSLGTSGEYNEQFF.

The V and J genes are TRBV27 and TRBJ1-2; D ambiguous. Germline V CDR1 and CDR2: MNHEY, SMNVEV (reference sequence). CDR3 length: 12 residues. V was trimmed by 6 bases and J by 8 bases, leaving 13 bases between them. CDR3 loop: CASSRGLNGYTF. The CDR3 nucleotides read TGTGCCAGCAGCCGAGGGCTTAACGGCTACACCTTC.

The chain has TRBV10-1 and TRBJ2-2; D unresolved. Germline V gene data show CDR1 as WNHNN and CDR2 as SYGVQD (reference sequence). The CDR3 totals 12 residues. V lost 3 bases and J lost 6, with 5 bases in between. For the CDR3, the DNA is TGCGCCAGCAGTGAAGAGGCCGGGGAGCTGTTTTTT. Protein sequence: CASSEEAGELFF.

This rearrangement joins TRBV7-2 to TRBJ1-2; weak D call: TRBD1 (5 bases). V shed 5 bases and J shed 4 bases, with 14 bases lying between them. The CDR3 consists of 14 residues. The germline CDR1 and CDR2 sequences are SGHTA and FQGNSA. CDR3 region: CASSANGGIYGYTF. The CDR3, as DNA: TGTGCCAGCAGCGCAAACGGGGGTATCTATGGCTACACCTTC.

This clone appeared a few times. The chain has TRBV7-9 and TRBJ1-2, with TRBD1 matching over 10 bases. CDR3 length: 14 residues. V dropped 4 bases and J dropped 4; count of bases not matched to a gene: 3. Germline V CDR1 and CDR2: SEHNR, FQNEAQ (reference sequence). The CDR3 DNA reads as TGTGCCAGCAGCTCAGGACAGGGGGTCTATGGCTACACCTTC. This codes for CASSSGQGVYGYTF.

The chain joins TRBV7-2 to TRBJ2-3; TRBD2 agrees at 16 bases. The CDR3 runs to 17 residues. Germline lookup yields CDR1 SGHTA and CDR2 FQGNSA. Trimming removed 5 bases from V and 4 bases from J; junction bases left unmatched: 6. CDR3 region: CASSPGLAGGPADTQYF. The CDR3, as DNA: TGTGCCAGCAGCCCGGGACTAGCGGGGGGGCCGGCAGATACGCAGTATTTT.

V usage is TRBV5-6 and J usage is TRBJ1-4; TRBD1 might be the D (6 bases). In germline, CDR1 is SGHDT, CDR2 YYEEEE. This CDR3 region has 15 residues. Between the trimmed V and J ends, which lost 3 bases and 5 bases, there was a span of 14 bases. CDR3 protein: CASSSLDSRNEKLFF. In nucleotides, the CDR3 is TGTGCCAGCAGCTCCCTGGACAGTAGGAATGAAAAACTGTTTTTT. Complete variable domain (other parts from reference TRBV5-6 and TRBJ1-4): DAGVTQSPTHLIKTRGQQVTLRCSPKSGHDTVSWYQQALGQGPQFIFQYYEEEERQRGNFPDRFSGHQFPNYSSELNVNALLLGDSALYLCASSSLDSRNEKLFFGSGTQLSVL.

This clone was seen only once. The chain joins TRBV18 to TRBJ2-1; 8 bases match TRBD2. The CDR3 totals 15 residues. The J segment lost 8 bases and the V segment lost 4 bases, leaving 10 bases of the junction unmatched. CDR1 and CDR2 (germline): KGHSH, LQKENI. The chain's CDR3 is CASSLAGRALDEQFF. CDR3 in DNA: TGTGCCAGCTCACTAGCGGGGCGGGCCCTCGATGAGCAGTTCTTC.

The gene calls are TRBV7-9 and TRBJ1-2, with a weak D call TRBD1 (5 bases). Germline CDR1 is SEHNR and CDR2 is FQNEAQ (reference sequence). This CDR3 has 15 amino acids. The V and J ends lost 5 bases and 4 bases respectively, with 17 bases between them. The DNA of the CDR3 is TGTGCCAGCAGCGGCTCGGGGCAGGGAGGCTATGGCTACACCTTC. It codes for CASSGSGQGGYGYTF.

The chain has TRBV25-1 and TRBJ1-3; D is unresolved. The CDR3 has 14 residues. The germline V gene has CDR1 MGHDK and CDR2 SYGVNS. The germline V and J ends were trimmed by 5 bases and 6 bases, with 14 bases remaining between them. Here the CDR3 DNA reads TGTGCCAGCAGTCCCCGGGGAGTGGTAAACACCATATATTTT. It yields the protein CASSPRGVVNTIYF.

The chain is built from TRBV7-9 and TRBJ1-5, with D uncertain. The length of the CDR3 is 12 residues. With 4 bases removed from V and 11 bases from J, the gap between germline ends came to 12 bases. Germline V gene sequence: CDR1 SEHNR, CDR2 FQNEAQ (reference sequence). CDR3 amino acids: CASSSGSGAQHF. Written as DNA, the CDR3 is TGTGCCAGCAGCTCGGGTTCCGGGGCCCAGCATTTT.

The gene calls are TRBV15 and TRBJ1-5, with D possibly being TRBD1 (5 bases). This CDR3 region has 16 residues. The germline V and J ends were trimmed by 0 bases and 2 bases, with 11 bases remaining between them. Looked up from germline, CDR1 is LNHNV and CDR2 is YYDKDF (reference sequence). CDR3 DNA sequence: TGTGCCACCAGCAGAGATCAAGGGGCTCGCAATCAGCCCCAGCATTTT. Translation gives CATSRDQGARNQPQHF.

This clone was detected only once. For the CDR3, the DNA is TGTGCCAGTAGTCCCAGGACAGGGAATCAGCCCCAGCATTTT. Its protein is CASSPRTGNQPQHF. The chain has TRBV19 and TRBJ1-5, with 8 bases fitting TRBD1. V shed 5 bases, J shed 4 bases, and the junction held 4 bases outside the gene matches. CDR1 and CDR2 from the germline V gene are LNHDA and SQIVND (reference sequence). There are 14 residues in the CDR3. Based on the CDR3 plus reference TRBV19 and TRBJ1-5, the full variable domain is DGGITQSPKYLFRKEGQNVTLSCEQNLNHDAMYWYRQDPGQGLRLIYYSQIVNDFQKGDIAEGYSVSREKKESFPLTVTSAQKNPTAFYLCASSPRTGNQPQHFGDGTRLSIL.

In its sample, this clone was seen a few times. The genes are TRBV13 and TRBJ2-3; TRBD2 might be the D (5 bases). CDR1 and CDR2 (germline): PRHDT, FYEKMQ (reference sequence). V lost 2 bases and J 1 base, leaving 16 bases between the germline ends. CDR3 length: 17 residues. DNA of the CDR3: TGTGCCAGCAGCTTATTTGCGGGCAGCAAGGGCACAGATACGCAGTATTTT. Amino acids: CASSLFAGSKGTDTQYF.

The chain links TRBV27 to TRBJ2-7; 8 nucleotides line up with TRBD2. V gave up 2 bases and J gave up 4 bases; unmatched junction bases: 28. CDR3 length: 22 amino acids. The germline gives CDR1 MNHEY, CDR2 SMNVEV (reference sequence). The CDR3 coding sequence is TGTGCCAGCAGTTTAGCTAGATGCCCTGGCCTAGCGGGCCACGGCACTCGGTACGAGCAGTACTTC. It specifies CASSLARCPGLAGHGTRYEQYF.

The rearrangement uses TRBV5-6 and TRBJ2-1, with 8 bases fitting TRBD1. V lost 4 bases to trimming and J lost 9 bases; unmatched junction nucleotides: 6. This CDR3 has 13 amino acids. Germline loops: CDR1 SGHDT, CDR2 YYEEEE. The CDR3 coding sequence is TGTGCCAGCAGCATGGGACAGGTCCCTGAGCAGTTCTTC. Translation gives CASSMGQVPEQFF.